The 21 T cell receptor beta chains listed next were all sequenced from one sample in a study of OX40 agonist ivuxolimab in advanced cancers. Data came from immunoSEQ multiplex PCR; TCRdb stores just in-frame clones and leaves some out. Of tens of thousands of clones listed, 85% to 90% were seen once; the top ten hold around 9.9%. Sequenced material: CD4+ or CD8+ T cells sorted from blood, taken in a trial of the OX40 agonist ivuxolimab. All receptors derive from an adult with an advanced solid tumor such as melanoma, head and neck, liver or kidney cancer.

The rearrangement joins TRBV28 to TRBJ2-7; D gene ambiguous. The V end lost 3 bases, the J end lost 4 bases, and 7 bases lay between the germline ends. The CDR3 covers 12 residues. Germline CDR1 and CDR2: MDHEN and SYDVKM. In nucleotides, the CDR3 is TGTGCCAGCAGTTTTAGACTGTACGAGCAGTACTTC. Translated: CASSFRLYEQYF.

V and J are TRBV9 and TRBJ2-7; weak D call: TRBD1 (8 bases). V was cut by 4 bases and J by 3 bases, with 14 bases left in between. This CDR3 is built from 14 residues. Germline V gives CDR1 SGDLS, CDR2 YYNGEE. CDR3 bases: TGTGCCAGCAGCCCCTACAGGGGGGGCTACGAGCAGTACTTC. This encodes CASSPYRGGYEQYF.

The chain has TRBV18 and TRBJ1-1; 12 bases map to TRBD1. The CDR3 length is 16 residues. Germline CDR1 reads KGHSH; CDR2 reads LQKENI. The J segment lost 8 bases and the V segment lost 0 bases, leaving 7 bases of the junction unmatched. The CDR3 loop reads CASSPPMGQGASEAFF. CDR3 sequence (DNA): TGTGCCAGCTCACCACCGATGGGACAGGGGGCTTCCGAAGCTTTCTTT.

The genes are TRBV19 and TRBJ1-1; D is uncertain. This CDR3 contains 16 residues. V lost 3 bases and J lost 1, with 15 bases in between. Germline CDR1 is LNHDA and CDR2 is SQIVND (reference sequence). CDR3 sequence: CASSIFGGRANTEAFF. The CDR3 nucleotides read TGTGCCAGTAGTATCTTTGGCGGTCGGGCGAACACTGAAGCTTTCTTT.

CDR3 amino acids: CAISESGQGNTEAFF. The CDR3, as DNA: TGTGCCATCAGTGAGTCGGGACAGGGGAACACTGAAGCTTTCTTT. V is TRBV10-3 and J is TRBJ1-1, with 9 bases that match TRBD1. V lost 0 bases to trimming and J lost 1 base; unmatched junction nucleotides: 0. Germline V gives CDR1 ENHRY, CDR2 SYGVKD. The CDR3 is 15 amino acids.

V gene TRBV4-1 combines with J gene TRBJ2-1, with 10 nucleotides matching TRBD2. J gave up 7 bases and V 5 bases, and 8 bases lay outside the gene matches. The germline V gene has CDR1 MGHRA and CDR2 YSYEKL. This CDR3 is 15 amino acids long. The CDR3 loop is CASSVSGGARNEQFF. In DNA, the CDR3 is TGCGCCAGCAGCGTCAGCGGGGGGGCAAGGAATGAGCAGTTCTTC.

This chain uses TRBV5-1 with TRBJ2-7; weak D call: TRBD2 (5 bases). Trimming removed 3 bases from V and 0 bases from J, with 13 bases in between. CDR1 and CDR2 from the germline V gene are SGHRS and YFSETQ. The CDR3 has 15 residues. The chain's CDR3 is CASSWRAANSYEQYF. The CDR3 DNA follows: TGCGCCAGCAGCTGGCGGGCAGCGAACTCCTACGAGCAGTACTTC.

The DNA of the CDR3 is TGTGCCTGGAGTGCCGGGGGGGACACTGAAGCTTTCTTT. This codes for CAWSAGGDTEAFF. V usage is TRBV30 and J usage is TRBJ1-1; D might be TRBD1 (5 bases). The V end was cut by 1 base, the J end by 3 bases, with 9 bases between. CDR1 is GTSNPN, CDR2 SVGIG, per germline (reference sequence). CDR3 length: 13 residues.

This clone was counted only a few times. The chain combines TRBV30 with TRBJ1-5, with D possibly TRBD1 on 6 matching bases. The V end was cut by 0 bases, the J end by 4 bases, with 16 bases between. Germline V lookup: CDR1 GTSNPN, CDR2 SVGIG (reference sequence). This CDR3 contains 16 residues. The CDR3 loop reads CAWSVEGHWVNQPQHF. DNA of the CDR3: TGTGCCTGGAGTGTAGAGGGACACTGGGTGAATCAGCCCCAGCATTTT.

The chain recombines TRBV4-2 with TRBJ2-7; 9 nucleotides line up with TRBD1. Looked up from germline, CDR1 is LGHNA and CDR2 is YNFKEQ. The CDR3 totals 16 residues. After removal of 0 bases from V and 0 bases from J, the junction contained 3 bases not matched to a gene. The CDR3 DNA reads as TGTGCCAGCAGCCAAGAACAGGGGGCGAGCTCCTACGAGCAGTACTTC. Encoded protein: CASSQEQGASSYEQYF.

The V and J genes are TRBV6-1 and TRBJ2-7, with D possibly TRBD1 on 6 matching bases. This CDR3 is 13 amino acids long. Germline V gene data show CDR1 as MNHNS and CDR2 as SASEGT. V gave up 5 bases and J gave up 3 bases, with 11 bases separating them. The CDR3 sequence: CASSTGQIYEQYF. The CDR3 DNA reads TGTGCCAGCAGTACTGGACAGATCTACGAGCAGTACTTC.

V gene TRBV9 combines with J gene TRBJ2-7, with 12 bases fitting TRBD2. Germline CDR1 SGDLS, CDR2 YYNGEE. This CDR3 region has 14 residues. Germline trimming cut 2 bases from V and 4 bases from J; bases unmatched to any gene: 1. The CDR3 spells CASSVTSGSYEQYF. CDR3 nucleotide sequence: TGTGCCAGCAGCGTGACTAGCGGGAGTTACGAGCAGTACTTC. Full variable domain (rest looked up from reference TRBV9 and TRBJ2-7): DSGVTQTPKHLITATGQRVTLRCSPRSGDLSVYWYQQSLDQGLQFLIQYYNGEERAKGNILERFSAQQFPDLHSELNLSSLELGDSALYFCASSVTSGSYEQYFGPGTRLTVT.

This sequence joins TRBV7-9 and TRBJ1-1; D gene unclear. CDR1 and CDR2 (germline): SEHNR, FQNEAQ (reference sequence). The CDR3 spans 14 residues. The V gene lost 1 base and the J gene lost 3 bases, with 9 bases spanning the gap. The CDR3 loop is CASSLDSAYTEAFF. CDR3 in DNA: TGTGCCAGCAGCTTAGATTCAGCTTACACTGAAGCTTTCTTT. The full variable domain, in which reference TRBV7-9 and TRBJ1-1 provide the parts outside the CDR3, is DTGVSQNPRHKITKRGQNVTFRCDPISEHNRLYWYRQTLGQGPEFLTYFQNEAQLEKSRLLSDRFSAERPKGSFSTLEIQRTEQGDSAMYLCASSLDSAYTEAFFGQGTRLTVV.

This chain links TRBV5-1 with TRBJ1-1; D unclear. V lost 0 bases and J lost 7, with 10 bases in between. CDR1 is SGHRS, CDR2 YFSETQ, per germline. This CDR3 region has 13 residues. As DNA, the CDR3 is TGCGCCAGCAGCTTGGTCCAGAACGGTGAAGCTTTCTTT. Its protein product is CASSLVQNGEAFF. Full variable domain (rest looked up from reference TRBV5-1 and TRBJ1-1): KAGVTQTPRYLIKTRGQQVTLSCSPISGHRSVSWYQQTPGQGLQFLFEYFSETQRNKGNFPGRFSGRQFSNSRSEMNVSTLELGDSALYLCASSLVQNGEAFFGQGTRLTVV.

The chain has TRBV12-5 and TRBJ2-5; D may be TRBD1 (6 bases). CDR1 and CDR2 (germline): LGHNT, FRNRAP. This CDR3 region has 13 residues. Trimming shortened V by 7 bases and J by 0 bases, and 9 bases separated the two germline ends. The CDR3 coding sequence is TGTGCTAGTGCCCAGGGGTACCAAGAGACCCAGTACTTC. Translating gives CASAQGYQETQYF.

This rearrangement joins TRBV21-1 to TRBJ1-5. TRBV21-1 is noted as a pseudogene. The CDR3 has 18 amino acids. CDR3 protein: CANSEPSGLTEVDQPQHF. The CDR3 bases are TGTGCCAACTCGGAACCTTCGGGTCTTACAGAAGTGGATCAGCCCCAGCATTTT.

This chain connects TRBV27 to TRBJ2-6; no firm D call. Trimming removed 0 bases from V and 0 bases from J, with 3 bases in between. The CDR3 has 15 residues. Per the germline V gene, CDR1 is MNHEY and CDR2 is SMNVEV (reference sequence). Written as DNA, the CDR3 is TGTGCCAGCAGTTTATCCAACTCTGGGGCCAACGTCCTGACTTTC. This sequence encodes CASSLSNSGANVLTF.

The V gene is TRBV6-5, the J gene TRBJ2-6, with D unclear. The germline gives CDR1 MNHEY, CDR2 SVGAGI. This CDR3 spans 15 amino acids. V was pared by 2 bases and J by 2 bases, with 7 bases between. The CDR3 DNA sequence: TGTGCCAGCAGTTACGAAAGTCCTGGGGCCAACGTCCTGACTTTC. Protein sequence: CASSYESPGANVLTF.

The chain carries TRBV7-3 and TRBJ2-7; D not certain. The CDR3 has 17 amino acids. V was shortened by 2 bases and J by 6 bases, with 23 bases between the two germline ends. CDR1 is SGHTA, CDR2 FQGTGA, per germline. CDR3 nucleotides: TGTGCCAGCAGCTTAGATGGTTTAGGGTCGTGGAGTAGCGAGCAGTACTTC. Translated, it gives CASSLDGLGSWSSEQYF.

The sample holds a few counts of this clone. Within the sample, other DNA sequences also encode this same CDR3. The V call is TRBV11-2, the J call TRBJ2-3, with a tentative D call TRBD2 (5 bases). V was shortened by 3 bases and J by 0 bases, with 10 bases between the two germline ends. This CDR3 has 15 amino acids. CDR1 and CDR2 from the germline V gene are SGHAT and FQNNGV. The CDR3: CASSFGGTSTDTQYF. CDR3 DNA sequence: TGTGCCAGCAGCTTCGGAGGTACTAGCACAGATACGCAGTATTTT.

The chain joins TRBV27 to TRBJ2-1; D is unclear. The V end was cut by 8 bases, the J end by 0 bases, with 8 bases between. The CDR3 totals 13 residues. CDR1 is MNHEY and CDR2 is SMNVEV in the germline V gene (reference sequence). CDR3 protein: CASAPGSYNEQFF. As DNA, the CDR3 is TGTGCCAGCGCCCCCGGCTCCTACAATGAGCAGTTCTTC.